Here is one T cell receptor beta chain with its context. Its antigen remains unknown. The data stem from a study of shared clonotypes between healthy human individuals. The naive CD8 population came from CD45RO-negative cells selected for CCR7, without terminally differentiated effector memory CD45RA+ cells. Deletions cut 4 bases from V and 5 bases from J, with 14 bases between. The germline CDR1 and CDR2 sequences are SQVTM and ANQGSEA. The CDR3 sequence is 14 residues long. Overall study results and limits: Lower generation probabilities were found for non-shared clonotypes than for those shared by all four donors.

Profiled with immunoSEQ multiplex PCR; TCRdb holds only in-frame clones, not every one. The sample includes over 800,000 clones, almost 95% of them seen just once. Sequencing used naive CD8+ T cells sorted from blood. The receptor comes from a man aged 30 to 45 in good health. This chain links TRBV29-1 with TRBJ2-2; no reliable D call. CDR3 region: CSVVGGAPTGELFF. CDR3 bases: TGCAGCGTTGTAGGCGGAGCTCCAACCGGGGAGCTGTTTTTT.